The source of this T cell receptor beta chain is a study of OX40 agonist ivuxolimab in advanced cancers. The repertoire was sequenced with immunoSEQ multiplex PCR; TCRdb's copy has only in-frame clones and lacks some. This table has roughly 80,000 clones, just over 85% appearing once. Trimming removed 6 bases from V and 2 bases from J, with 13 bases in between. The germline CDR1 and CDR2 sequences are WSHSY and SAAADI. The CDR3 is made up of 14 amino acids. V usage is TRBV10-2 and J usage is TRBJ1-1; possible D gene TRBD1, 6 bases. This sample comprised CD4+ or CD8+ T cells sorted from blood, obtained in a trial of the OX40 agonist ivuxolimab. This clonotype originated in an adult with an advanced solid tumor such as melanoma, head and neck, liver or kidney cancer. Written as DNA, the CDR3 is TGCGCCAGCAGATTCAGGGGTGCTAACACTGAAGCTTTCTTT. It encodes CASRFRGANTEAFF.